This is a list of T cell receptor beta chains from one sample in a study of blood T cell repertoires in COVID-19. TCRdb's copy holds only in-frame clones and misses some; the assay was immunoSEQ multiplex PCR. Among about 150,000 clones listed, 90% were seen once. Sequenced input: peripheral blood. The receptors here all came from a man in his fifties or sixties with acute or convalescent COVID-19. Both conserved end residues are trimmed from each CDR3. Each record gives: CDR3 protein, V gene, D gene, J gene. D genes are given only for firm matches.

ASSFGLDTPTQY TRBV27 . TRBJ2-5
ASSEQGRVSDTQY TRBV3-1/TRBV3-2 . TRBJ2-3
SVDPYYGYT TRBV29-1 . TRBJ1-2
ASTSFLAGSTDTQY TRBV7-2 TRBD2 TRBJ2-3
ASSPNQQPFPGQGVAF TRBV9 TRBD1 TRBJ1-1
ASSRGIKTEAF TRBV6-5 . TRBJ1-1
ASSPNLGELF TRBV12-3/TRBV12-4 . TRBJ2-2
ASSSPNRGYGNTIY TRBV6-5 TRBD1 TRBJ1-3
ASSLAGPTGELF TRBV7-9 TRBD2 TRBJ2-2
ASSDGTATWNQPQH TRBV5-8 TRBD1 TRBJ1-5
ASSGEMDRAISTDTQY TRBV4-2 TRBD1 TRBJ2-3
ASSVAGSYYNEQF TRBV9 . TRBJ2-1
ATSRTGSPYEQY TRBV15 . TRBJ2-7
ASSLPGQGYSSNYGYT TRBV28 TRBD1 TRBJ1-2
ASSPKQGQETQY TRBV18 . TRBJ2-5
ATSREDRARYNEQF TRBV15 TRBD1 TRBJ2-1
ASSLSPGGGTGELF TRBV28 TRBD2 TRBJ2-2
ASSLGQPFGGNTIY TRBV7-2 . TRBJ1-3
ASSPSGTDTQY TRBV7-9 . TRBJ2-3
ASSVGAEETQY TRBV9 . TRBJ2-5
ASGTGVSEAF TRBV6-5 TRBD1 TRBJ1-1
ASTGEGGYNEQF TRBV5-4 TRBD2 TRBJ2-1
ASSLGQGAYNEQF TRBV27 TRBD1 TRBJ2-1
ASSLDRFGGYT TRBV5-4 . TRBJ1-2
ASSVAGLGADTQY TRBV9 TRBD2 TRBJ2-3
AISESRTADTQY TRBV10-3 . TRBJ2-3
ASSDTLLGHNYEQY TRBV6-1 . TRBJ2-7
ASSVGIGGVYNEQF TRBV9 TRBD2 TRBJ2-1
ASSLGPSGSSYEQY TRBV5-4 TRBD2 TRBJ2-7
ASSQDRQGWLYGYT TRBV4-1 . TRBJ1-2
ASSLPTGELF TRBV7-8 . TRBJ2-2
ASSVTGGRNEAF TRBV19 TRBD1 TRBJ1-1
ASSTRTGNSYEQY TRBV27 TRBD1 TRBJ2-7
ASGKPGTNNNEQF TRBV18 . TRBJ2-1
ASSFGFPRGNNQPQH TRBV28 . TRBJ1-5
ASSFSGGDSNQPQH TRBV5-4 . TRBJ1-5
ASSQEAHRGLGYT TRBV4-1 TRBD1 TRBJ1-2
ASSLWQGSYNEQF TRBV7-3 . TRBJ2-1
SASFSTNTGELF TRBV20-1 . TRBJ2-2
ASTLLLRDTIY TRBV7-9 . TRBJ1-3
ASSPVRDTEAF TRBV9 . TRBJ1-1
ASSFRNEQF TRBV28 . TRBJ2-1